The 23 T cell receptor beta chains reported below all come from one sample, sequenced in a study of CXCR3-negative and CXCR3-positive naive CD8 T cells. The TRB libraries of cDNA were built by UMI-labeled 5' RACE. Reprocessing the 5' RACE reads, TCRdb reports a single entry for every CDR3 protein and omits DNA. The sample's table shows roughly 24,000 distinct CDR3 sequences. Sequenced input: naive CXCR3- CD8+ T cells from blood. Subset defined: CD45RO-CCR7+CD27+CD95- naive CD8+ T cells lacking CXCR3 (TNR3-). These receptors were collected from a human donor in good health. Some clones in this sample may be carry-over from other donors' samples.

The chain combines TRBV7-9 with TRBJ2-2. The CDR3 totals 16 residues. Per the germline V gene, CDR1 is SEHNR and CDR2 is FQNEAQ (reference sequence). The CDR3 here is CASSLSPTSNTGELFF.

The chain recombines TRBV7-9 with TRBJ1-1; lacking DNA, the TRBD1 call made by TCRdb goes unchecked. The CDR3 loop spans 14 amino acids. Germline CDR1 reads SEHNR; CDR2 reads FQNEAQ (reference sequence). CDR3 in amino acids: CASSAPGMNTEAFF.

The gene calls are TRBV7-9 and TRBJ2-1; the D call of TRBD2 rests on TCRdb alone, since no DNA is present to check it. Germline-derived CDR1 and CDR2 are SEHNR and FQNEAQ (reference sequence). The CDR3 runs to 17 residues. CDR3 sequence reads: CASSYPFYSGKHNEQFF.

V usage is TRBV28 and J usage is TRBJ2-7. Germline V gives CDR1 MDHEN, CDR2 SYDVKM. This CDR3 is 11 amino acids long. CDR3 amino acids: CASRSIYEQYF.

The chain couples TRBV5-5 to TRBJ1-5. Germline-derived CDR1 and CDR2 are SGHKS and YYEKEE (reference sequence). This CDR3 comprises 13 residues. CDR3 loop: CASSIGTYQPQHF.

This clonotype registers medium-sized by frequency. This chain connects TRBV10-3 to TRBJ2-1; without DNA, the TCRdb call of TRBD1 cannot be checked. This CDR3 has 13 amino acids. The germline V gene encodes CDR1 ENHRY and CDR2 SYGVKD. The CDR3 reads CAIEDRESNEQFF.

The chain carries TRBV18 and TRBJ2-1. The CDR3 loop spans 12 amino acids. CDR1 is KGHSH and CDR2 is LQKENI in the germline V gene. The CDR3 sequence: CASSPFGGEQFF.

The chain employs TRBV20-1 and TRBJ2-5; checking the TCRdb D call of TRBD1 is not possible without DNA. In germline, CDR1 is DFQATT, CDR2 SNEGSKA (reference sequence). The CDR3 consists of 14 residues. The CDR3 reads CSARGEEGVNEQFF.

The CDR3 sequence: CASSQDLQGKTHQHNEQFF. V and J are TRBV3-1 and TRBJ2-1; TCRdb designates TRBD1, a call that cannot be tested without DNA. In germline, CDR1 is LGHDT, CDR2 YNNKEL (reference sequence). The CDR3 spans 19 residues.

This sequence joins TRBV14 and TRBJ2-1. Per germline, CDR1 SGHDN and CDR2 FVKESK. The CDR3 is 14 residues long. This chain's CDR3 is CASSQFLDYNEQFF.

The CDR3 reads CASSKGLADYNEQFF. The rearrangement joins TRBV5-1 to TRBJ2-1; TCRdb names TRBD2, which stays unverified in the absence of DNA. The CDR3 is 15 residues long. CDR1 is SGHRS, CDR2 YFSETQ, per germline. Complete variable domain (other parts from reference TRBV5-1 and TRBJ2-1): KAGVTQTPRYLIKTRGQQVTLSCSPISGHRSVSWYQQTPGQGLQFLFEYFSETQRNKGNFPGRFSGRQFSNSRSEMNVSTLELGDSALYLCASSKGLADYNEQFFGPGTRLTVL.

J is TRBJ2-7 and V is TRBV15; TCRdb outputs TRBD1, but without DNA this stays unchecked. From germline, CDR1 is LNHNV and CDR2 YYDKDF (reference sequence). The CDR3 is 13 amino acids. This chain's CDR3 is CATSRGQGTEQYF.

The gene calls are TRBV24-1 and TRBJ2-7; TCRdb outputs TRBD2, but without DNA this stays unchecked. Germline CDR1 and CDR2: KGHDR and SFDVKD. The CDR3 length is 13 residues. The CDR3 here is CATSDLAGYEQYF.

V is TRBV12-3 or TRBV12-4 and J is TRBJ1-2; the TCRdb call, TRBD1, lacks DNA for checking. The CDR3 spans 13 residues. CDR3 in amino acids: CASSFDRRYGYTF.

The chain is built from TRBV29-1 and TRBJ2-7. The V gene's germline CDR1 is SQVTM and CDR2 ANQGSEA. The CDR3 is 13 residues long. The CDR3 spells CSAGWQRNYEQYF.

V and J are TRBV12-3 or TRBV12-4 and TRBJ1-5; absent DNA, TCRdb's TRBD1 call cannot be checked. The CDR3 sequence is 15 residues long. CDR3 region: CASSETAYSNQPQHF.

The chain combines TRBV28 with TRBJ2-2; TCRdb reports TRBD2, a call that lacks DNA to check it against. In germline, CDR1 is MDHEN, CDR2 SYDVKM. There are 16 residues in the CDR3. CDR3 sequence reads: CASSLLEEGDTGELFF.

This chain joins TRBV7-2 and TRBJ2-7; the TCRdb D gene call, TRBD2, has no DNA to confirm it. The length of the CDR3 is 14 residues. Germline V gene data show CDR1 as SGHTA and CDR2 as FQGNSA. The CDR3 loop is CASSLGSGAYEQYF. Using reference TRBV7-2 and TRBJ2-7 for the parts outside the CDR3, the full variable domain is GAGVSQSPSNKVTEKGKDVELRCDPISGHTALYWYRQSLGQGLEFLIYFQGNSAPDKSGLPSDRFSAERTGGSVSTLTIQRTQQEDSAVYLCASSLGSGAYEQYFGPGTRLTVT.

The CDR3 protein is CSVVLIDRSYEQYF. The rearrangement uses TRBV29-1 and TRBJ2-7. The CDR3 runs to 14 residues. Looked up from germline, CDR1 is SQVTM and CDR2 is ANQGSEA.

The genes are TRBV29-1 and TRBJ2-3; TCRdb's assignment of TRBD1 cannot be checked, as there is no DNA. CDR1 SQVTM and CDR2 ANQGSEA come from the germline V gene. CDR3 length equals 14 residues. The CDR3 loop is CSVEFIQDTDTQYF.

The chain links TRBV12-3 or TRBV12-4 to TRBJ1-2; TCRdb indicates TRBD1, and absent DNA this call remains unverified. The CDR3 has 14 amino acids. CDR3 residues: CASSLALWASGYTF.

This chain uses TRBV13 with TRBJ2-7; the D call of TRBD1 rests on TCRdb alone, since no DNA is present to check it. Germline loops: CDR1 PRHDT, CDR2 FYEKMQ (reference sequence). The CDR3 contains 13 residues. CDR3 protein: CASSAGQGNEQYF.

The rearrangement joins TRBV7-2 to TRBJ2-3; TCRdb reports TRBD2, a call that lacks DNA to check it against. The CDR3 totals 15 residues. From germline, CDR1 is SGHTA and CDR2 FQGNSA. CDR3: CASSFLVSSTDTQYF.